A selection of T cell receptor beta chains follows, all from one sample in a study of OX40 agonist ivuxolimab in advanced cancers. Sequenced by immunoSEQ multiplex PCR; TCRdb stores in-frame clones only, minus some. This table holds about 80,000 clones, around 84% found once. The starting material was CD4+ or CD8+ T cells sorted from blood, obtained in a trial of the OX40 agonist ivuxolimab. These TCRs come from an adult with an advanced solid tumor such as melanoma, head and neck, liver or kidney cancer. Each CDR3 is given with its conserved first and last residue. A D gene is named only where the DNA matches it firmly. Part of the rows lack a size; the others show once, few, many or a class for expanded clones.

TRBV18	.	.	TRBJ2-2	CASSPSGQTTGELFF	TGTGCCAGCTCACCATCGGGGCAGACCACCGGGGAGCTGTTTTTT
TRBV30	.	.	TRBJ2-1	CAWSVSGSYNEQFF	TGTGCCTGGAGTGTATCGGGCTCCTACAATGAGCAGTTCTTC
TRBV7-2	.	.	TRBJ2-7	CASSALYEQYF	TGTGCCAGCAGCGCCCTCTACGAGCAGTACTTC
TRBV19	.	TRBD2	TRBJ2-3	CASSRPGLAGTDTQYF	TGTGCCAGTAGCCGACCGGGACTAGCGGGAACAGATACGCAGTATTTT
TRBV29-1	.	.	TRBJ2-2	CSVWGLNTGELFF	TGCAGCGTCTGGGGGCTAAACACCGGGGAGCTGTTTTTT
TRBV18	.	TRBD1	TRBJ1-5	CASSPVSGTGGGQPQHF	TGTGCCAGCTCACCAGTATCCGGGACAGGGGGAGGGCAGCCCCAGCATTTT
TRBV5-1	.	TRBD2	TRBJ2-3	CASSSGLADTDTQYF	TGCGCCAGCAGCTCGGGACTAGCGGATACAGATACGCAGTATTTT
TRBV15	few	.	TRBJ1-4	CATSQDRFNEKLFF	TGTGCCACCAGCCAAGACCGTTTTAATGAAAAACTGTTTTTT
TRBV7-9	.	TRBD2	TRBJ2-1	CASSFSLAGGYNEQFF	TGTGCCAGCAGCTTCTCCCTAGCGGGGGGCTACAATGAGCAGTTCTTC
TRBV7-9	.	.	TRBJ2-3	CASSSNLGGPTDTQYF	TGTGCCAGCAGCTCCAATTTGGGGGGACCCACAGATACGCAGTATTTT
TRBV25-1	.	.	TRBJ2-3	CASSGNTDTQYF	TGTGCCAGCAGTGGTAACACAGATACGCAGTATTTT
TRBV13	.	.	TRBJ1-1	CASSSTEGLVGRDTEAFF	TGTGCCAGCAGCTCCACGGAGGGATTAGTCGGAAGGGACACTGAAGCTTTCTTT
TRBV6-5	.	TRBD2	TRBJ2-3	CASRTFRGGLYTQYF	TGTGCCAGCAGAACCTTCCGGGGGGGCCTTTATACGCAGTATTTT
TRBV11-2	.	TRBD1	TRBJ2-5	CASSSPTGGGGTQYF	TGTGCCAGCAGCTCCCCGACAGGGGGCGGGGGGACCCAGTACTTC
TRBV7-9	.	.	TRBJ1-2	CASSTQALLSYGYTF	TGTGCCAGCAGCACCCAGGCACTTCTATCTTATGGCTACACCTTC
TRBV19	.	.	TRBJ2-1	CASSPHPRGGGNEQFF	TGTGCCAGTAGCCCCCACCCTAGGGGAGGGGGCAATGAGCAGTTCTTC
TRBV5-4	.	TRBD1	TRBJ1-2	CASSLNRGPRYGYTF	TGTGCCAGCAGCTTGAACAGGGGGCCGAGGTATGGCTACACCTTC
TRBV6-5	.	.	TRBJ2-2	CASSYSRTRGTGELFF	TGTGCCAGCAGTTACTCCCGGACTAGGGGGACCGGGGAGCTGTTTTTT
TRBV19	.	.	TRBJ2-2	CASSMTAGELFF	TGTGCCAGTAGTATGACGGCCGGGGAGCTGTTTTTT
TRBV5-6	.	TRBD1	TRBJ2-5	CASSWRTGEKTQYF	TGTGCCAGCAGCTGGCGGACAGGGGAGAAGACCCAGTACTTC
TRBV5-1	.	.	TRBJ2-3	CASSSHVTRRATDTQYF	TGCGCCAGCAGCTCGCACGTGACTAGGAGGGCCACAGATACGCAGTATTTT
TRBV6-5	.	TRBD1	TRBJ1-2	CASSSFQQGNGYTF	TGTGCCAGCAGCTCTTTCCAACAGGGGAATGGCTACACCTTC
TRBV7-2	.	TRBD2	TRBJ2-7	CASSALAGGHEQYF	TGTGCCAGCAGCGCACTAGCGGGAGGGCACGAGCAGTACTTC
TRBV7-9	.	.	TRBJ1-5	CASSFGSGPQHF	TGTGCCAGCAGCTTCGGTAGCGGGCCCCAGCATTTT
TRBV7-6	once	.	TRBJ2-3	CASSVAGPTDTQYF	TGTGCCAGCAGCGTCGCGGGACCCACAGATACGCAGTATTTT
TRBV9	.	TRBD1	TRBJ2-5	CASSGGQGLQETQYF	TGTGCCAGCAGCGGGGGACAGGGACTCCAAGAGACCCAGTACTTC
TRBV28	.	.	TRBJ1-2	CASSPKLGQLFRNYGYTF	TGTGCCAGCAGTCCTAAACTGGGACAATTATTTCGGAACTATGGCTACACCTTC
TRBV5-4	.	.	TRBJ1-5	CASGPINQPQHF	TGTGCCAGCGGCCCTATAAATCAGCCCCAGCATTTT
TRBV19	.	.	TRBJ1-6	CASSIGGFGGSYNSPLHF	TGTGCCAGTAGTATCGGAGGTTTTGGGGGCTCCTATAATTCACCCCTCCACTTT
TRBV28	.	.	TRBJ1-5	CASSFISSNQPQHF	TGTGCCAGCAGTTTTATATCAAGCAATCAGCCCCAGCATTTT
TRBV28	.	TRBD1	TRBJ1-5	CASSPGGTGGNQPQHF	TGTGCCAGCAGCCCAGGGGGGACAGGGGGCAATCAGCCCCAGCATTTT
TRBV6-5	.	TRBD1	TRBJ1-4	CASRNTGVNEKLFF	TGTGCCAGCAGGAATACAGGGGTTAATGAAAAACTGTTTTTT
TRBV29-1	few	TRBD1	TRBJ1-6	CSVGGTANSPLHF	TGCAGCGTTGGAGGGACAGCCAATTCACCCCTCCACTTT
TRBV28	.	.	TRBJ1-2	CASSFELRTKYGYTF	TGTGCCAGCAGTTTTGAGCTTAGGACGAAATATGGCTACACCTTC
TRBV9	once	.	TRBJ1-2	CASSMQGAGYGYTF	TGTGCCAGCAGCATGCAGGGCGCGGGGTATGGCTACACCTTC
TRBV7-9	.	TRBD1	TRBJ1-4	CASSPGQVYATNEKLFF	TGTGCCAGCAGCCCCGGACAGGTGTATGCAACTAATGAAAAACTGTTTTTT
TRBV25-1	.	.	TRBJ2-1	CASSERARWGNEQFF	TGTGCCAGCAGTGAACGGGCCCGGTGGGGCAATGAGCAGTTCTTC
TRBV4-2	.	.	TRBJ2-3	CASSPGALRDTQYF	TGTGCCAGCAGCCCTGGGGCCCTGAGAGATACGCAGTATTTT
TRBV5-4	.	.	TRBJ2-7	CASSSPLKLGEQYF	TGTGCCAGCAGCAGCCCACTCAAACTTGGCGAGCAGTACTTC
TRBV28	once	TRBD1	TRBJ1-1	CASNPDRGVFSEAFF	TGTGCCAGCAACCCCGACAGGGGTGTCTTTTCTGAAGCTTTCTTT
TRBV6-1	.	.	TRBJ2-3	CASSDSQGSTDTQYF	TGTGCCAGCAGTGATTCTCAGGGGAGCACAGATACGCAGTATTTT
TRBV19	.	.	TRBJ2-7	CASSMTGMSYEQYF	TGTGCCAGTAGTATGACAGGAATGTCCTACGAGCAGTACTTC
TRBV28	.	.	TRBJ1-1	CASSPTGSDTEAFF	TGTGCCAGCAGTCCCACAGGGAGTGACACTGAAGCTTTCTTT
TRBV27	.	TRBD2	TRBJ2-7	CASSSSLPTSGSYEQYF	TGTGCCAGCAGTTCTTCCCTTCCTACTAGCGGGAGCTACGAGCAGTACTTC
TRBV6-6	many	.	TRBJ1-1	CASGKNTEAFF	TGTGCCAGCGGAAAGAACACTGAAGCTTTCTTT
TRBV12-5	.	.	TRBJ2-7	CASGLGSSHEQYF	TGTGCTAGTGGTTTAGGGTCTTCCCACGAGCAGTACTTC
TRBV5-4	.	.	TRBJ2-2	CASSLPGSSAGELFF	TGTGCCAGCAGCTTGCCGGGGTCATCTGCCGGGGAGCTGTTTTTT
TRBV27	once	.	TRBJ1-1	CASSHIGGTEAFF	TGTGCCAGCAGTCATATAGGGGGCACTGAAGCTTTCTTT
TRBV4-1	.	.	TRBJ1-4	CASSLARGANEKLFF	TGCGCCAGCAGCCTAGCCAGGGGTGCTAATGAAAAACTGTTTTTT
TRBV5-1	.	TRBD2	TRBJ2-1	CASSTGLAPYNEQFF	TGCGCCAGCAGCACCGGACTAGCGCCCTACAATGAGCAGTTCTTC
TRBV28	.	.	TRBJ1-5	CASSLGDPYQPQHF	TGTGCCAGCAGTTTGGGGGACCCCTATCAGCCCCAGCATTTT
TRBV19	.	.	TRBJ2-5	CASSMTGQKETQYF	TGTGCCAGTAGTATGACAGGACAGAAAGAGACCCAGTACTTC
TRBV29-1	.	TRBD2	TRBJ2-1	CSVGPSGDLYNEQFF	TGCAGCGTTGGGCCTAGCGGGGACTTATACAATGAGCAGTTCTTC
TRBV5-1	.	.	TRBJ1-1	CASSQDSLNTEAFF	TGCGCCAGCAGCCAGGACAGCCTAAACACTGAAGCTTTCTTT